This T cell receptor beta chain was found in a study of regulatory T cells in long-lasting Graves disease. Study conclusions and caveats: Those with persistent disease had in common more public clonotypes (2,741) than new patients (approximately 920). Repertoires from persistent disease leaned toward TRBV28, TRBJ1-2 and TRBJ2-5.

A note on this clonotype: Its antigen remains unidentified.

Time point meaning: newly diagnosed GD, antithyroid drugs for less than 3 months. From RNA extracted from PBMCs, the TCR library was made. This CDR3 is 14 amino acids long. Between the trimmed V and J ends, which lost 5 bases and 6 bases, there was a span of 15 bases. Germline CDR1 is SGHRS and CDR2 is YFSETQ. To make TCR beta libraries, researchers used iRepertoire HTBI primers and Arm-PCR of CDR3 regions. One entry per CDR3 protein results from TCRdb running MiXCR on the multiplex PCR reads. The data show 540,000 or so distinct CDR3 sequences, roughly 12% seen once. These data were also filed under a second study, of T cells in Graves' hyperthyroidism and ophthalmopathy. Turning to that study: Most thyroid clonotypes expanded above 0.001 were also detected in blood. Stable hyperthyroidism and ophthalmopathy were separated using 13 V-J signatures.

This clonotype was obtained from a man aged 25 to 40 with Graves disease. The chain carries TRBV5-1 and TRBJ2-1, with D possibly TRBD2 on 5 matching bases. The sequencing used peripheral blood mononuclear cells (PBMCs), collected at new diagnosis, from a patient treated with antithyroid drugs. CDR3 loop: CASSGGPTCNEQFF. CDR3 DNA sequence: TGCGCCAGCAGTGGCGGGCCGACCTGCAATGAGCAGTTCTTC.